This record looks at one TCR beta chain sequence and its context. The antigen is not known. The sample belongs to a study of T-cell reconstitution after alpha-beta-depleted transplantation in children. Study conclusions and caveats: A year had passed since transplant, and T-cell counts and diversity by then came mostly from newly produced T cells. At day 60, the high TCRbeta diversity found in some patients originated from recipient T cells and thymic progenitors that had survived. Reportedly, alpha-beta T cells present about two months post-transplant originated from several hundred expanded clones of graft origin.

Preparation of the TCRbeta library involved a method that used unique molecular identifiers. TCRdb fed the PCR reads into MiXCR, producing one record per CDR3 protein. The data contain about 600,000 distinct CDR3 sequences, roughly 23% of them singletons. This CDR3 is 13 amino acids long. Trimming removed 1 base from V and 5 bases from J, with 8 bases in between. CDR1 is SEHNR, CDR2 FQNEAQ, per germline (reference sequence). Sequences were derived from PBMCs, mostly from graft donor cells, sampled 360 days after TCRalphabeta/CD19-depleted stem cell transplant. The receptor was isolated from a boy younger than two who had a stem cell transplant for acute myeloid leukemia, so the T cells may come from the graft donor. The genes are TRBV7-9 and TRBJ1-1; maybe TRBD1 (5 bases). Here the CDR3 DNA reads TGTGCCAGCAGCTTAGACAGGTGGACTGAAGCTTTCTTT. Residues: CASSLDRWTEAFF.